This TCR beta chain was captured in a study of tissue T cells after allogeneic stem cell transplantation. About the research overall: Smaller viable blood or marrow samples skipped sorting for direct DNA extraction.

Assay used: immunoSEQ multiplex PCR; TCRdb lists only in-frame clones, some missing. Of roughly 25,000 clones listed, about 90% were seen once; the top ten hold roughly 2%. With respect to this clone: Its specificity is not known.

The study, taken as a whole, reports: In patients and mice, blood and spleen missed much of tissue repertoire.

The starting material was blood, obtained before transplantation. The receptor was derived from a male donor aged 60 or older who later had graft-versus-host disease after an allogeneic stem cell transplant.

As DNA, the CDR3 is TGTGCCGCCCGGGACGGAGCGTCAACTAATGAAAAACTGTTTTTT. Translation gives CAARDGASTNEKLFF. The chain carries TRBV6-5 and TRBJ1-4; TRBD1 might be the D (5 bases). V was cut by 11 bases and J by 0 bases, with 16 bases left in between. Germline-derived CDR1 and CDR2 are MNHEY and SVGAGI. The CDR3 extends over 15 amino acids.